Below, 10 T cell receptor beta chains from the same sample are listed, as sequenced in a study of Graves' ophthalmopathy and Graves' hyperthyroidism. RNA transcripts yielded amplified TCR beta CDR3 regions. First-round RT-PCR employed HTBI primers, with a second-round multiplex PCR after it. One entry per CDR3 protein results from TCRdb running MiXCR on the multiplex PCR reads. Of about 380,000 distinct CDR3 sequences listed, 15% are singletons. The sequencing sample was made of peripheral blood. The receptors were gathered from a woman younger than 30 with stable Graves' hyperthyroidism.

This clonotype has a count of ten or more. The V gene is TRBV7-6, the J gene TRBJ2-7, with D perhaps TRBD1 (6 bases). The CDR3 has 15 amino acids. Germline CDR1 and CDR2: SGHVS and FNYEAQ. The V end was cut by 1 base, the J end by 5 bases, with 15 bases between. Here the CDR3 reads CASSLGHREINEQYF. CDR3 nucleotide sequence: TGTGCCAGCAGCTTAGGGCACAGGGAAATCAACGAGCAGTACTTC.

This clonotype was counted ten times or more. This rearrangement joins TRBV6-5 to TRBJ2-2, with D unresolved. CDR1 and CDR2 from the germline V gene are MNHEY and SVGAGI. The CDR3 is made up of 16 amino acids. V was trimmed by 6 bases and J by 3 bases, leaving 17 bases between them. The DNA of the CDR3 is TGTGCCAGCAGGCCTGGTGGAGTGGGGTACACCGGGGAGCTGTTTTTT. Translating gives CASRPGGVGYTGELFF.

Here the CDR3 DNA reads TGTGCCAGCAGTCAAAACCCGGACGGCACAGATACGCAGTATTTT. Translation gives CASSQNPDGTDTQYF. This chain connects TRBV28 to TRBJ2-3; D unresolved. The ends were cut back, 5 bases at V and 1 base at J, with 13 bases in the middle. CDR3 size: 15 residues. Germline V lookup: CDR1 MDHEN, CDR2 SYDVKM.

The chain is built from TRBV7-9 and TRBJ1-1, with 10 bases lining up with TRBD1. J lost 8 bases, V lost 1 base, and 4 bases had no gene match. This CDR3 comprises 14 residues. The germline V gene encodes CDR1 SEHNR and CDR2 FQNEAQ (reference sequence). CDR3 sequence: CASSLVGTGEEAFF. CDR3 nucleotides: TGTGCCAGCAGCTTAGTTGGGACAGGGGAGGAAGCTTTCTTT.

This clonotype was counted many times. This rearrangement joins TRBV6-1 to TRBJ1-1; no definite D call. V was shortened by 2 bases and J by 11 bases, with 12 bases between the two germline ends. Germline CDR1 MNHNS, CDR2 SASEGT. This CDR3 spans 12 amino acids. In DNA form, the CDR3 reads TGTGCCAGCAGTGAAACATTGATGGAGGCTTTCTTT. Translating gives CASSETLMEAFF.

In its sample, this clonotype was seen many times. The rearrangement links TRBV19 to TRBJ2-7; TRBD1 agrees at 7 bases. Per the germline V gene, CDR1 is LNHDA and CDR2 is SQIVND (reference sequence). The V gene end was trimmed by 6 bases and the J gene end by 5 bases; junction bases not matched to a gene: 7. The CDR3 is made up of 13 amino acids. CDR3 amino acids: CASRGRGGHEQYF. The CDR3 DNA reads as TGTGCCAGTAGGGGGCGAGGGGGCCACGAGCAGTACTTC.

The genes are TRBV6-2 or TRBV6-3 and TRBJ2-3; tentatively, D is TRBD1 or TRBD2 (5 bases each). The V gene's germline CDR1 is MNHEY and CDR2 SVGEGT. The CDR3 runs to 17 residues. Trimming pared 9 bases from V and 1 base from J, leaving 23 bases between. The CDR3 spells CARKFGTAPGGTDTQYF. In DNA form, the CDR3 reads TGTGCCAGGAAGTTCGGGACGGCCCCGGGTGGCACAGATACGCAGTATTTT.

The sample holds many counts of this clonotype. V is TRBV7-9 and J is TRBJ2-7; the D gene could be TRBD1 or TRBD2 (5 bases each). The CDR3 has 11 amino acids. Germline lookup yields CDR1 SEHNR and CDR2 FQNEAQ (reference sequence). V shed 3 bases and J shed 6 bases, with 6 bases lying between them. CDR3 loop: CASSFGGEQYF. As DNA, the CDR3 is TGTGCCAGCAGCTTTGGGGGCGAGCAGTACTTC.

The gene calls are TRBV6-2 or TRBV6-3 and TRBJ2-5; 7 bases align to TRBD1. This CDR3 is 14 amino acids long. Trimming took 5 bases from V and 5 from J; bases not matched to a gene: 8. Germline values: CDR1 MNHEY, CDR2 SVGEGT. The CDR3 loop reads CASSSTTGRETQYF. The CDR3 DNA follows: TGTGCCAGCAGTAGTACGACAGGGCGGGAGACCCAGTACTTC.

This clonotype was recorded a few times. The germline gene is not matched at one end of the junction; a read error may be the cause. The CDR3 reads CASSYSLEKNTGKLFF. The DNA of the CDR3 is TGTGCCAGCAGTTACTCGCTTGAAAAGAACACCGGGAAGCTGTTTTTT. V is TRBV6-5 and J is TRBJ2-2, with TRBD2 as a possible D gene (5 bases). Germline V gene data show CDR1 as MNHEY and CDR2 as SVGAGI. The CDR3 has 16 residues.